The 6 T cell receptor beta chains listed next were all sequenced from one sample in a study of CD8+CD57+ T cells in acquired aplastic anemia (dated by TCRdb to 2016 to 2019). Sequencing took place on an Illumina HiSeq 2000. Genomic DNA served as template for TCR beta VDJ combination and CDR3 sequence profiling. The public reads were reanalyzed by TCRdb: fastp trimming at Q25, MiXCR alignment, in-frame beta chains only. When rows share a CDR3 protein, they turn into one entry using the most common DNA and genes. Recorded for this sample are 150,000 to 200,000 distinct CDR3 sequences; around 66% of them occurred a single time. The ten largest clones capture 35% to 55% of the sample. Sample: sorted CD4+, CD8+, or CD8+CD57+ T cells (not recorded which) from PBMCs. The receptors come from a human donor with severe aplastic anemia or a healthy control (not recorded which).

This clonotype was detected a few times. The chain couples TRBV10-3 to TRBJ1-3, with 9 bases matching TRBD1. With 6 bases clipped from V and 0 bases from J, the junction kept 6 bases outside the gene matches. Germline loops: CDR1 ENHRY, CDR2 SYGVKD. This CDR3 spans 16 amino acids. CDR3: CAIRGQGTYSGNTIYF. CDR3 DNA sequence: TGTGCCATCAGGGGACAGGGAACTTACTCTGGAAACACCATATATTTT.

As regards this clonotype: It may be a read error: a sequence one base away is much more abundant. The chain recombines TRBV11-2 with TRBJ2-2; D possibly corresponds to TRBD1 (6 bases). Germline CDR1 SGHAT, CDR2 FQNNGV. The CDR3 has 12 residues. The DNA for the CDR3 is TGTGCCAACCACAGGGACACCAGGGAGCTGTTTTTT. This sequence encodes CANHRDTRELFF.

This chain uses TRBV27 with TRBJ2-7, with D uncertain. Trimming pared 0 bases from V and 5 bases from J, leaving 11 bases between. The CDR3 sequence is 14 residues long. Germline CDR1 MNHEY, CDR2 SMNVEV (reference sequence). Written as DNA, the CDR3 is TGTGCCAGCAGTTTATCGAACCGATTAGACGAGCAGTACTTC. Translation gives CASSLSNRLDEQYF.

Worth noting for this clonotype: The junction departs from germline at one end; a sequencing error may be responsible. The rearrangement uses TRBV7-8 and TRBJ2-1; D not resolved. Looked up from germline, CDR1 is SGHVS and CDR2 is FQNEAQ. The CDR3 length is 14 residues. CDR3 coding DNA: TGTGACAGCAGATCCCCAGAGCCCTACAATGAGCAGTTCTTC. Its translation is CDSRSPEPYNEQFF.

In this sample, this clonotype turned up a few times. The rearrangement joins TRBV7-2 to TRBJ2-7; the D is unclear. The CDR3 has 15 residues. Trimming removed 4 bases from V and 3 bases from J, with 16 bases in between. The V gene's germline CDR1 is SGHTA and CDR2 FQGNSA. The CDR3 sequence is CASSSRAAEGYEQYF. CDR3 nucleotides: TGTGCCAGCAGCTCCCGGGCCGCGGAAGGCTACGAGCAGTACTTC.

V and J are TRBV5-1 and TRBJ2-7, with TRBD1 as a possible D gene (5 bases). Trimming removed 4 bases from V and 3 bases from J, with 20 bases in between. The CDR3 has 16 residues. The germline CDR1 and CDR2 sequences are SGHRS and YFSETQ. CDR3 sequence (DNA): TGCGCCAGCAGCCAAACGTTAGGGGCGGATGTCTACGAGCAGTACTTC. Translated: CASSQTLGADVYEQYF.